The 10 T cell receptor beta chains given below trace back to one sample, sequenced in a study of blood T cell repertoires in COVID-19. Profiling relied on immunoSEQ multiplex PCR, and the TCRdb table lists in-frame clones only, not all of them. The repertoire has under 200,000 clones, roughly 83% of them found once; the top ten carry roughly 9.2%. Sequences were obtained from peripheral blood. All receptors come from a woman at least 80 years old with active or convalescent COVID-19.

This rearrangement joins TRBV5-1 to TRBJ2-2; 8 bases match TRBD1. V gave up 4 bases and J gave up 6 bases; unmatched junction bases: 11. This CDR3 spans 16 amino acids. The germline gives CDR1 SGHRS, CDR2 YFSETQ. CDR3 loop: CASSLSSQGAAGELFF. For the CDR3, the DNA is TGCGCCAGCAGCCTATCCTCCCAGGGGGCAGCCGGGGAGCTGTTTTTT.

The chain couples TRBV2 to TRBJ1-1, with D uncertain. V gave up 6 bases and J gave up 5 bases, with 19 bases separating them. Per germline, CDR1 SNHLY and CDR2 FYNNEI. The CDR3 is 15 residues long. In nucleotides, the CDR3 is TGTGCCAGCAGGGTGGACGGGATGGTGGGGACTGAAGCTTTCTTT. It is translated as CASRVDGMVGTEAFF.

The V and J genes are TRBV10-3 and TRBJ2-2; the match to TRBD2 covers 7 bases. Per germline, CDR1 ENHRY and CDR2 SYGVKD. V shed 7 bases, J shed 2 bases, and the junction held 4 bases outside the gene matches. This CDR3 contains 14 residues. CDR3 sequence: CAIKSGLNTGELFF. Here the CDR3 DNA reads TGTGCCATCAAGTCGGGACTAAACACCGGGGAGCTGTTTTTT.

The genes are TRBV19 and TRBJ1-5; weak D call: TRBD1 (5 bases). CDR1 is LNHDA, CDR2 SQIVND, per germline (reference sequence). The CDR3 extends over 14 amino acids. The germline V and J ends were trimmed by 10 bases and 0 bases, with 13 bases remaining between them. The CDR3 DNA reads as TGTGCCACCTGCGACAGAAATAGCAATCAGCCCCAGCATTTT. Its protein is CATCDRNSNQPQHF.

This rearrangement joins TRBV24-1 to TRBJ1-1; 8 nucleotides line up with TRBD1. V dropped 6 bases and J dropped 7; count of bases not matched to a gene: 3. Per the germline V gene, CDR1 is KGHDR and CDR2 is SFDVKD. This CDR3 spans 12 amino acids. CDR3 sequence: CATSTTGGEAFF. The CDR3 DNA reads TGTGCCACCAGTACCACAGGGGGTGAAGCTTTCTTT.

CDR3 protein: CASSLDFETGYREAFF. CDR3 DNA sequence: TGTGCCAGCAGCTTAGATTTCGAGACAGGGTACCGGGAAGCTTTCTTT. The J gene is TRBJ1-1, the V gene TRBV7-2; 7 bases are a match to TRBD1. With V trimmed by 1 base and J by 8 bases, 13 bases remained unmatched. From germline, CDR1 is SGHTA and CDR2 FQGNSA. The CDR3 consists of 16 residues.

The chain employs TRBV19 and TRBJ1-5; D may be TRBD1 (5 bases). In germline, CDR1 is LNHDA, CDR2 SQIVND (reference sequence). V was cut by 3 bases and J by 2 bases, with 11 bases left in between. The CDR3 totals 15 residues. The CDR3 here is CASSMEQGRNQPQHF. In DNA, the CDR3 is TGTGCCAGTAGTATGGAGCAGGGTCGCAATCAGCCCCAGCATTTT.

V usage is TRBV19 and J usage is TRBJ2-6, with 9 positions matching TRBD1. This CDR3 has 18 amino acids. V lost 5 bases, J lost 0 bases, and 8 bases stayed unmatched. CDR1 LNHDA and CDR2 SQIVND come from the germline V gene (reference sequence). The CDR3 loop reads CASSPGQGYLSGANVLTF. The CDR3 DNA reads TGTGCCAGTAGTCCGGGACAGGGATACCTCTCTGGGGCCAACGTCCTGACTTTC.

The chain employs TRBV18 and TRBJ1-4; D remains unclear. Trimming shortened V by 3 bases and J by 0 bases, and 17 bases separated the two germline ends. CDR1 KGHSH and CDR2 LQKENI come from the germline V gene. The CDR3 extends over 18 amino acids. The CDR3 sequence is CASSPREIQSATNEKLFF. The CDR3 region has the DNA TGTGCCAGCTCACCGCGGGAGATCCAATCAGCAACTAATGAAAAACTGTTTTTT.

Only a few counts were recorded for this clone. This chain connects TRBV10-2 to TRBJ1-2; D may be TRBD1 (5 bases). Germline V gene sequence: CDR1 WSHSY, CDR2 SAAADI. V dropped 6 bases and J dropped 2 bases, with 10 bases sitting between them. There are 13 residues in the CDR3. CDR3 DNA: TGCGCCAGCAGGGGAGGGACCAACTATGGCTACACCTTC. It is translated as CASRGGTNYGYTF.